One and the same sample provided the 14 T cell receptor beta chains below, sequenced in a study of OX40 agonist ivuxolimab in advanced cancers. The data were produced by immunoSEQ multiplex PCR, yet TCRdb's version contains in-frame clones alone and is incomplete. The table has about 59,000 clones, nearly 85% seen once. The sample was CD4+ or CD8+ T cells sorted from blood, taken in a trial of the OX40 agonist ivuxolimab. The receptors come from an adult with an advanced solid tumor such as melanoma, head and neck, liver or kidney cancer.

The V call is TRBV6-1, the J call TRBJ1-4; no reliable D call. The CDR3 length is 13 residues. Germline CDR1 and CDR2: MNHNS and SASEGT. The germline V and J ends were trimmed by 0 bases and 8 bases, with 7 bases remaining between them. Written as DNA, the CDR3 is TGTGCCAGCAGTGAAGCTCGGGAGGAAAAACTGTTTTTT. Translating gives CASSEAREEKLFF.

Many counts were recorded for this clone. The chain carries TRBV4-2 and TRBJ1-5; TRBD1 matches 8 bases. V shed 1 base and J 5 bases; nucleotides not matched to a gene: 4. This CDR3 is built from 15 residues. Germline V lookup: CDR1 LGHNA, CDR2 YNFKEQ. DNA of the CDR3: TGTGCCAGCAGCCAAGGGGGACAGGAATATCAGCCCCAGCATTTT. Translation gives CASSQGGQEYQPQHF.

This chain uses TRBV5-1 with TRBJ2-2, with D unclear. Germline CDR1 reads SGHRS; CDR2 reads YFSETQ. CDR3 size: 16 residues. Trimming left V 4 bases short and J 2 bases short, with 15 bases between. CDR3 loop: CASSPEEGLNTGELFF. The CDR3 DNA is TGCGCCAGCAGCCCCGAAGAAGGGCTTAACACCGGGGAGCTGTTTTTT. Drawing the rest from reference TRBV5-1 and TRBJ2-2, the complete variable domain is KAGVTQTPRYLIKTRGQQVTLSCSPISGHRSVSWYQQTPGQGLQFLFEYFSETQRNKGNFPGRFSGRQFSNSRSEMNVSTLELGDSALYLCASSPEEGLNTGELFFGEGSRLTVL.

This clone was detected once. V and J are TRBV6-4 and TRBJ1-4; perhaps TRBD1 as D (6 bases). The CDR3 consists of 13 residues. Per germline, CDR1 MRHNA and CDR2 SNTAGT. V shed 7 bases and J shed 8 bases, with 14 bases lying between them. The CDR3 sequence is CASNPAGVEKLFF. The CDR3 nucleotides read TGTGCCAGCAATCCAGCAGGGGTGGAAAAACTGTTTTTT.

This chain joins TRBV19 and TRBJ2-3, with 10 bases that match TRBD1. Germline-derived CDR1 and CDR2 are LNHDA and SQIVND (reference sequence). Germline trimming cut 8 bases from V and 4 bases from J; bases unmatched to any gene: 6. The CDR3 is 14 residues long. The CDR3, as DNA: TGTGCCAGTTCGACAGGGGGCCGGGCAGATACGCAGTATTTT. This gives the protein CASSTGGRADTQYF.

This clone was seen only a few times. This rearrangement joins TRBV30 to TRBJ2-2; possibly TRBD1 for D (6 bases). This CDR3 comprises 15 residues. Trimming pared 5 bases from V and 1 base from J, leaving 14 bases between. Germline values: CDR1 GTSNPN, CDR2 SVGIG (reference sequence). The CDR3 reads CAWLGGPMNTGELFF. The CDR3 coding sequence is TGTGCCTGGCTAGGGGGACCGATGAACACCGGGGAGCTGTTTTTT.

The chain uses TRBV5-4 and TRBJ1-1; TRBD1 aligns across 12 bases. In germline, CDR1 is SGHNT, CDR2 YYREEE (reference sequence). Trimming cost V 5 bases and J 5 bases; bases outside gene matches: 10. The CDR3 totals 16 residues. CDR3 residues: CASRSGTGGGRTEAFF. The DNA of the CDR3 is TGTGCCAGCAGGTCCGGGACAGGGGGCGGGAGGACTGAAGCTTTCTTT.

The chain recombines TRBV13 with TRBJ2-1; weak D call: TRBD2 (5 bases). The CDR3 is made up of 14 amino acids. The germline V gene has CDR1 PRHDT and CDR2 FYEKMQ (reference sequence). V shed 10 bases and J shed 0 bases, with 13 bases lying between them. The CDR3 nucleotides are TGTGCCACCCGAGCGGTTCTCTCCTACAATGAGCAGTTCTTC. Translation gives CATRAVLSYNEQFF.

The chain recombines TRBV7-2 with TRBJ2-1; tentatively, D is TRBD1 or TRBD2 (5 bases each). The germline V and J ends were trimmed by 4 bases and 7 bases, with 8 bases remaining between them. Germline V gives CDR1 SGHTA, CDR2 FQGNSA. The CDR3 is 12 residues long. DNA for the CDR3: TGTGCCAGCAGCTGGGACCAGAATGAGCAGTTCTTC. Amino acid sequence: CASSWDQNEQFF.

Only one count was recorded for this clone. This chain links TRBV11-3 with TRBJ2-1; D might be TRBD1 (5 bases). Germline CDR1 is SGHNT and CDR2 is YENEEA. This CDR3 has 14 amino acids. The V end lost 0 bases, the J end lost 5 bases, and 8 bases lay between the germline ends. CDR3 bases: TGTGCCAGCAGCTTAGAAAGCAGGGACAATGAGCAGTTCTTC. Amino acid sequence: CASSLESRDNEQFF.

The CDR3 spells CASSQDRTGDPNTGELFF. In DNA, the CDR3 is TGTGCCAGCAGCCAAGACCGAACAGGGGACCCGAACACCGGGGAGCTGTTTTTT. The rearrangement uses TRBV4-2 and TRBJ2-2; 7 bases agree with TRBD1. Per the germline V gene, CDR1 is LGHNA and CDR2 is YNFKEQ. This CDR3 is 18 amino acids long. Trimming removed 0 bases from V and 0 bases from J; junction bases left unmatched: 7.

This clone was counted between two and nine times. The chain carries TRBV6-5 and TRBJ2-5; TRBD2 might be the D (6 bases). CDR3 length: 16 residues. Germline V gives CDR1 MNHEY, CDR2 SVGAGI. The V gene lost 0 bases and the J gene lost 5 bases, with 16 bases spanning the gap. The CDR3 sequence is CASSYSSGSGGETQYF. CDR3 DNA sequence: TGTGCCAGCAGTTACTCGAGTGGGAGTGGAGGGGAGACCCAGTACTTC.

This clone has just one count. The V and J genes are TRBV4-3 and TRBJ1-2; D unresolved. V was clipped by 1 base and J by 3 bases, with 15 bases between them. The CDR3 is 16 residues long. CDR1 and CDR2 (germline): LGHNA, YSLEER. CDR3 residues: CASSQGTFRGDYGYTF. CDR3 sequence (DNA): TGCGCCAGCAGCCAAGGGACTTTCCGGGGAGACTATGGCTACACCTTC.

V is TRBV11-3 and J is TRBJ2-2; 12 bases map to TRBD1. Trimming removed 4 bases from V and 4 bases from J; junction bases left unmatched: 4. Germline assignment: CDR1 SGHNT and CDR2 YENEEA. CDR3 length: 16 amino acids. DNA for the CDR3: TGTGCCAGCAGCTCGGGGACAGGGGGCACCACCGGGGAGCTGTTTTTT. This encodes CASSSGTGGTTGELFF.